The sequence of this T cell receptor beta chain was determined in a study of blood T cell repertoires in COVID-19. Background on the study: Acute and convalescent COVID-19 samples came from the United States, Italy and Spain. PBMCs, B-cell-depleted T cells, or T cells were the source of the cDNA or gDNA that made up the material.

Germline V gene lookup returns CDR1 MNHEY and CDR2 SVGAGI. V lost 7 bases and J lost 4; bases outside the gene matches: 8. The CDR3 contains 15 residues. Authors' data handling: Amplification of reference gene primers was used by the study to estimate nucleated cell counts. Profiled with immunoSEQ multiplex PCR; TCRdb holds only in-frame clones, not every one. V, J and clone size are taken as reported in that table, and D and trimming were inferred from the DNA itself. The sample contains around 130,000 clones, over 75% of which appear only once. V usage is TRBV6-5 and J usage is TRBJ2-2; 8 positions match TRBD2. The sequence was obtained from a man between 60 and 70 years old with active or convalescent COVID-19. The sample comprised peripheral blood. CDR3: CASTRGGFSTGELFF. CDR3 bases: TGTGCCAGCACCCGGGGGGGATTTAGCACCGGGGAGCTGTTTTTT.